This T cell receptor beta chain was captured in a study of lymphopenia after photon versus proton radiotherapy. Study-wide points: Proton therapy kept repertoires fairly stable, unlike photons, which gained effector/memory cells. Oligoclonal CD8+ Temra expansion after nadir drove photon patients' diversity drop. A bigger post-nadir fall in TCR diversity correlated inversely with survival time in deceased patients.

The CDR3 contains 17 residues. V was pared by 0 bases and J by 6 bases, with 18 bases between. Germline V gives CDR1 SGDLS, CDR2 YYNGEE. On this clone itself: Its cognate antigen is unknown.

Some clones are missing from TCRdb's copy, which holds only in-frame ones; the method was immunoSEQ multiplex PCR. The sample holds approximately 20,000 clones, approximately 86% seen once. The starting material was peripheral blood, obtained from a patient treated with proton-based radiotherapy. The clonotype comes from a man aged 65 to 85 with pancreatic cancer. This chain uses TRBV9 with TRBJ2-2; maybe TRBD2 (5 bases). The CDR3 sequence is CASSVDMGAVEAGELFF. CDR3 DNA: TGTGCCAGCAGCGTAGATATGGGAGCGGTGGAAGCCGGGGAGCTGTTTTTT.